A selection of T cell receptor beta chains follows, all from one sample in a study of blood T cell repertoires in COVID-19. Measured with immunoSEQ multiplex PCR; TCRdb has only the in-frame clones, and not every one. The sample contains 150,000 or so clones, roughly 87% of which appear only once. The sequencing input was PBMCs or T cells enriched from blood (not recorded which). All receptors come from a woman between 40 and 55 years old who had been exposed to COVID-19. The CDR3 runs from the conserved cysteine through the conserved F or W. The D gene is left open where the match is weak. The size field is filled for only some rows; it gives once, few, many or a size class.

CDR3 length,clone size,V gene,D gene,J gene,CDR3 protein,CDR3 DNA
13,.,TRBV29-1,TRBD1,TRBJ1-1,CSAERQGNTEAFF,TGCAGCGCCGAGAGACAGGGGAACACTGAAGCTTTCTTT
14,.,TRBV7-3,.,TRBJ1-2,CASSPGEGSTGYTF,TGTGCCAGCAGCCCTGGGGAGGGCAGTACGGGCTACACCTTC
14,.,TRBV19,.,TRBJ1-4,CASSMGRRDEKLFF,TGTGCCAGTAGTATGGGCAGGCGGGATGAAAAACTGTTTTTT
14,.,TRBV6-5,.,TRBJ1-5,CASSRSQVGEPQHF,TGTGCCAGCAGTCGGTCACAAGTAGGGGAGCCCCAGCATTTT
13,.,TRBV4-1,TRBD1,TRBJ1-1,CASSRTGRTEAFF,TGCGCCAGCAGCCGGACAGGGAGGACTGAAGCTTTCTTT
15,.,TRBV24-1,TRBD2,TRBJ2-1,CATSDAAGGQDEQFF,TGTGCCACCAGTGATGCAGCGGGGGGCCAGGATGAGCAGTTCTTC
15,.,TRBV12-5,TRBD2,TRBJ2-5,CASGGLAGGGETQYF,TGTGCTAGTGGGGGACTAGCGGGAGGGGGAGAGACCCAGTACTTC
15,.,TRBV7-9,.,TRBJ2-7,CASSGTTGASYEQYF,TGTGCCAGCAGCGGAACGACAGGTGCCTCCTACGAGCAGTACTTC
16,.,TRBV10-1,.,TRBJ2-7,CASSESVGDSSYEQYF,TGCGCCAGCAGTGAGTCGGTAGGGGATAGCTCCTACGAGCAGTACTTC
15,.,TRBV5-1,TRBD1,TRBJ1-4,CASSRSGTDNEKLFF,TGCGCCAGCAGTCGGTCCGGGACAGATAATGAAAAACTGTTTTTT
13,.,TRBV19,.,TRBJ1-4,CASTTETNEKLFF,TGTGCCAGTACGACAGAAACTAATGAAAAACTGTTTTTT
15,.,TRBV24-1,TRBD1,TRBJ1-4,CALTDRGLQNEKLFF,TGTGCCCTCACGGACAGGGGGCTTCAGAATGAAAAACTGTTTTTT
14,once,TRBV6-5,.,TRBJ1-1,CASSYSGANTEAFF,TGTGCCAGCAGTTACTCGGGGGCTAACACTGAAGCTTTCTTT
15,.,TRBV2,.,TRBJ2-7,CASRGQLLISYEQYF,TGTGCCAGCAGAGGACAGTTGCTGATCTCCTACGAGCAGTACTTC
12,.,TRBV27,.,TRBJ2-3,CASSFSADTQYF,TGTGCCAGCAGTTTCTCGGCAGATACGCAGTATTTT
15,.,TRBV3-1/TRBV3-2,TRBD1,TRBJ1-1,CASSQGQGPTTEAFF,TGTGCCAGCAGCCAGGGACAGGGACCCACGACTGAAGCTTTCTTT